One sample yielded the 30 T cell receptor beta chains listed below, sequenced in a study of shared clonotypes between healthy human individuals. The naive CD8 subset, CD45RO-negative cells positively selected for CCR7, excluded terminally differentiated effector memory CD45RA+ cells. Profiling relied on immunoSEQ multiplex PCR, and the TCRdb table lists in-frame clones only, not all of them. Of millions of clones in the sample, over 85% were seen once. Sample: naive CD8+ T cells sorted from blood. The receptors originated from a man aged 18 to 29 in good health.

The chain couples TRBV27 to TRBJ2-5, with TRBD1 matching 9 bases. The length of the CDR3 is 13 residues. Unmatched junction bases numbered 2, after V lost 8 bases and J lost 1 base. Germline CDR1 is MNHEY and CDR2 is SMNVEV (reference sequence). The chain's CDR3 is CASGQGPQETQYF. CDR3 nucleotides: TGTGCCAGCGGACAGGGGCCCCAAGAGACCCAGTACTTC.

CDR3 sequence (DNA): TGTGCCAGCACGGGTTCATCCTACGAGCAGTACTTC. Protein: CASTGSSYEQYF. The chain joins TRBV27 to TRBJ2-7; D is undetermined. Germline assignment: CDR1 MNHEY and CDR2 SMNVEV (reference sequence). V was cut by 7 bases and J by 1 base, with 8 bases left in between. This CDR3 is built from 12 residues.

The rearrangement joins TRBV27 to TRBJ2-3, with D tentatively TRBD1 (6 bases). The germline V gene has CDR1 MNHEY and CDR2 SMNVEV (reference sequence). V lost 4 bases, J lost 4 bases, and 15 bases lay in between. The CDR3 is made up of 15 amino acids. The CDR3 DNA reads as TGTGCCAGCAGTTCGCTACAGGGTTGGGCAGATACGCAGTATTTT. Translated: CASSSLQGWADTQYF.

The chain employs TRBV5-6 and TRBJ2-7, with D perhaps TRBD2 (6 bases). V shed 3 bases and J shed 3 bases, with 10 bases lying between them. The CDR3 is made up of 13 amino acids. Per the germline V gene, CDR1 is SGHDT and CDR2 is YYEEEE. The CDR3: CASSWETSYEQYF. The CDR3 DNA sequence: TGTGCCAGCAGCTGGGAGACTAGCTACGAGCAGTACTTC.

This clone was observed a single time. The gene calls are TRBV7-9 and TRBJ1-4, with D perhaps matching TRBD1 (5 bases). The CDR3 has 16 residues. Germline V gives CDR1 SEHNR, CDR2 FQNEAQ (reference sequence). The V end lost 4 bases, the J end lost 6 bases, and 18 bases lay between the germline ends. CDR3 DNA: TGTGCCAGCAGCTGGGCTGGTTCCGGGGGTGATGAAAAACTGTTTTTT. Amino acids: CASSWAGSGGDEKLFF.

V is TRBV7-3 and J is TRBJ2-3, with 11 bases matching TRBD2. The CDR3 extends over 15 amino acids. In germline, CDR1 is SGHTA, CDR2 FQGTGA. With 4 bases clipped from V and 4 bases from J, the junction kept 4 bases outside the gene matches. The CDR3 region is CASSSGTSGADTQYF. In DNA form, the CDR3 reads TGTGCCAGCAGCTCCGGGACTAGCGGCGCAGATACGCAGTATTTT. The variable domain in full, with the rest retrieved from reference TRBV7-3 and TRBJ2-3, is GAGVSQTPSNKVTEKGKYVELRCDPISGHTALYWYRQSLGQGPEFLIYFQGTGAADDSGLPNDRFFAVRPEGSVSTLKIQRTERGDSAVYLCASSSGTSGADTQYFGPGTRLTVL.

The chain employs TRBV14 and TRBJ2-1; TRBD2 agrees at 7 bases. This CDR3 comprises 14 residues. Germline CDR1 reads SGHDN; CDR2 reads FVKESK. V gave up 4 bases and J gave up 8 bases; unmatched junction bases: 8. The CDR3 here is CASSPGEGRDEQFF. CDR3 coding DNA: TGTGCCAGCAGCCCGGGGGAGGGGAGGGATGAGCAGTTCTTC.

The rearrangement joins TRBV9 to TRBJ2-5, with no clear D. CDR1 SGDLS and CDR2 YYNGEE come from the germline V gene. The CDR3 loop spans 14 amino acids. Trimming removed 3 bases at V and 1 base at J, with 10 bases between. The CDR3 sequence: CASSEAAIQETQYF. CDR3 DNA sequence: TGTGCCAGCAGCGAAGCAGCAATCCAAGAGACCCAGTACTTC. The full variable domain, rest sourced from reference TRBV9 and TRBJ2-5, is DSGVTQTPKHLITATGQRVTLRCSPRSGDLSVYWYQQSLDQGLQFLIQYYNGEERAKGNILERFSAQQFPDLHSELNLSSLELGDSALYFCASSEAAIQETQYFGPGTRLLVL.

The CDR3 DNA reads as TGCACCAGCAGCCAAGAGACTAGACGTCTCATCCACTACGAGCAGTACTTC. It encodes CTSSQETRRLIHYEQYF. The chain is built from TRBV1 and TRBJ2-7; the D call TRBD2 from the table was never checked on the DNA. TRBV1 is a pseudogene locus. This CDR3 has 17 residues.

The V gene is TRBV4-1, the J gene TRBJ2-7, with 7 bases that match TRBD2. Trimming cost V 0 bases and J 3 bases; bases outside gene matches: 14. The CDR3 sequence is 18 residues long. Germline V lookup: CDR1 MGHRA, CDR2 YSYEKL. CDR3: CASSQDPPTWGGIYEQYF. In DNA, the CDR3 is TGCGCCAGCAGCCAAGATCCCCCCACTTGGGGAGGGATCTACGAGCAGTACTTC.

This clone has a single count. The chain has TRBV5-4 and TRBJ2-7, with TRBD2 as a possible D gene (7 bases). The CDR3 runs 16 residues. Trimming shortened V by 3 bases and J by 3 bases, and 19 bases separated the two germline ends. Germline assignment: CDR1 SGHNT and CDR2 YYREEE (reference sequence). CDR3 DNA: TGTGCCAGCAGCTCCCTGGGGGGGGCATCGAACTACGAGCAGTACTTC. Translating gives CASSSLGGASNYEQYF.

The V call is TRBV27, the J call TRBJ2-3; the D gene is possibly TRBD2 (5 bases). In germline, CDR1 is MNHEY, CDR2 SMNVEV (reference sequence). The CDR3 spans 15 residues. With 8 bases removed from V and 7 bases from J, the gap between germline ends came to 22 bases. CDR3 in DNA: TGTGCCAGCCGGTCACTTAAGTCCAACGGGAATACGCAGTATTTT. This sequence encodes CASRSLKSNGNTQYF.

The V call is TRBV7-9, the J call TRBJ2-2; D gene unclear. CDR1 is SEHNR, CDR2 FQNEAQ, per germline (reference sequence). Trimming shortened V by 3 bases and J by 1 base, and 9 bases separated the two germline ends. The CDR3 sequence is 15 residues long. The CDR3 loop reads CASSFFGLNTGELFF. CDR3 DNA sequence: TGTGCCAGCAGCTTTTTCGGGTTGAACACCGGGGAGCTGTTTTTT.

The V gene is TRBV4-3, the J gene TRBJ2-7, with a tentative D call TRBD2 (5 bases). This CDR3 region has 15 residues. The germline V and J ends were trimmed by 2 bases and 3 bases, with 14 bases remaining between them. Looked up from germline, CDR1 is LGHNA and CDR2 is YSLEER. The CDR3 DNA is TGCGCCAGCAGCCAATCTACGACTACCATCTACGAGCAGTACTTC. It is translated as CASSQSTTTIYEQYF.

On this clone itself: Other DNA sequences in the same sample also yield this CDR3. The V gene is TRBV11-2, the J gene TRBJ2-3; D not resolved. The CDR3 contains 11 residues. Trimming removed 2 bases at V and 5 bases at J, with 2 bases between. Germline assignment: CDR1 SGHAT and CDR2 FQNNGV. Here the CDR3 reads CASSLLDTQYF. The CDR3 bases are TGTGCCAGCAGCTTATTAGATACGCAGTATTTT.

This chain joins TRBV7-9 and TRBJ2-7, with a possible D match to TRBD2 (7 bases). Germline lookup yields CDR1 SEHNR and CDR2 FQNEAQ (reference sequence). V shed 0 bases and J shed 3 bases, with 21 bases lying between them. The CDR3 totals 18 residues. The CDR3 DNA sequence: TGTGCCAGCAGCTTAGCTCGGACCGGGGGGCAGATAGACTACGAGCAGTACTTC. It yields the protein CASSLARTGGQIDYEQYF.

The rearrangement joins TRBV19 to TRBJ1-1; possible D gene TRBD1, 5 bases. The V gene's germline CDR1 is LNHDA and CDR2 SQIVND (reference sequence). CDR3 length: 13 residues. V shed 2 bases and J shed 6 bases, with 10 bases lying between them. The CDR3 DNA reads as TGTGCCAGTAGTATATCCGGGGGGTCTGAAGCTTTCTTT. This codes for CASSISGGSEAFF.

The chain links TRBV6-1 to TRBJ1-2; possibly TRBD1 for D (5 bases). The ends were cut back, 1 base at V and 13 bases at J, with 10 bases in the middle. This CDR3 comprises 11 residues. CDR1 and CDR2 from the germline V gene are MNHNS and SASEGT. CDR3 region: CASSEGGARTF. The CDR3 DNA reads TGTGCCAGCAGTGAAGGAGGGGCCCGCACCTTC.

The V call is TRBV27, the J call TRBJ1-5; no reliable D call. Trimming left V 0 bases short and J 7 bases short, with 10 bases between. The CDR3 totals 14 residues. Germline V gives CDR1 MNHEY, CDR2 SMNVEV (reference sequence). The CDR3 DNA follows: TGTGCCAGCAGTTTATCGTGGGCGAGCCAGCCCCAGCATTTT. It encodes CASSLSWASQPQHF.

The V gene is TRBV19, the J gene TRBJ1-1; D is unclear. The CDR3 length is 15 residues. Germline CDR1 and CDR2: LNHDA and SQIVND (reference sequence). The V end was cut by 0 bases, the J end by 1 base, with 9 bases between. CDR3: CASSIDLESNTEAFF. The CDR3 DNA is TGTGCCAGTAGTATAGATCTCGAGTCGAACACTGAAGCTTTCTTT.

The V call is TRBV27, the J call TRBJ2-5; tentative D call: TRBD2 (5 bases). Trimming pared 3 bases from V and 5 bases from J, leaving 13 bases between. In germline, CDR1 is MNHEY, CDR2 SMNVEV (reference sequence). This CDR3 comprises 14 residues. The CDR3 bases are TGTGCCAGCAGTTTGGGCTTCGGGGAGGAGACCCAGTACTTC. Translating gives CASSLGFGEETQYF.

The chain has TRBV29-1 and TRBJ1-2; D not resolved. Germline V gene lookup returns CDR1 SQVTM and CDR2 ANQGSEA. Trimming left V 1 base short and J 3 bases short, with 18 bases between. The CDR3 length is 16 residues. CDR3 DNA sequence: TGCAGCGTTGAAGTTCTACGGAAGACGTATGACTATGGCTACACCTTC. Its protein product is CSVEVLRKTYDYGYTF.

The V call is TRBV29-1, the J call TRBJ2-2; D is unresolved. Germline CDR1 is SQVTM and CDR2 is ANQGSEA. Deletions cut 7 bases from V and 5 bases from J, with 8 bases between. The CDR3 loop spans 11 amino acids. CDR3 sequence: CSAQETGELFF. The CDR3 DNA is TGCAGCGCCCAGGAGACCGGGGAGCTGTTTTTT.

The genes are TRBV7-9 and TRBJ1-3; TRBD1 matches at 7 bases. Germline V gene sequence: CDR1 SEHNR, CDR2 FQNEAQ (reference sequence). The CDR3 extends over 15 amino acids. V gave up 1 base and J gave up 4 bases; unmatched junction bases: 4. The CDR3 sequence is CASSLGQGAGNTIYF. The CDR3 bases are TGTGCCAGCAGCTTAGGACAGGGCGCAGGAAACACCATATATTTT. The whole variable domain, filled in from reference TRBV7-9 and TRBJ1-3, reads DTGVSQNPRHKITKRGQNVTFRCDPISEHNRLYWYRQTLGQGPEFLTYFQNEAQLEKSRLLSDRFSAERPKGSFSTLEIQRTEQGDSAMYLCASSLGQGAGNTIYFGEGSWLTVV.

This chain links TRBV27 with TRBJ2-7; 8 bases align to TRBD2. Trimming at V came to 2 bases and at J to 2 bases, leaving 5 bases not matched to a gene. CDR1 is MNHEY, CDR2 SMNVEV, per germline (reference sequence). The CDR3 consists of 15 residues. The CDR3 is CASSLATSDTYEQYF. The DNA of the CDR3 is TGTGCCAGCAGTTTAGCGACTAGCGATACCTACGAGCAGTACTTC.

Turning to this clone: Additional DNA sequences in this sample encode the identical CDR3. The chain has TRBV4-1 and TRBJ2-7; D unclear. The CDR3 has 14 amino acids. Germline V CDR1 and CDR2: MGHRA, YSYEKL. V was cut by 0 bases and J by 2 bases, with 8 bases left in between. The chain's CDR3 is CASSQEGLTYEQYF. The CDR3 DNA sequence: TGCGCCAGCAGCCAAGAAGGGCTCACCTACGAGCAGTACTTC.

The gene calls are TRBV28 and TRBJ1-2; D perhaps matches TRBD1 (5 bases). The ends were cut back, 3 bases at V and 1 base at J, with 12 bases in the middle. This CDR3 contains 15 residues. Germline-derived CDR1 and CDR2 are MDHEN and SYDVKM. CDR3 nucleotide sequence: TGTGCCAGCAGTTTTAACCCCGACAGTAACTATGGCTACACCTTC. Translation gives CASSFNPDSNYGYTF.

The gene calls are TRBV30 and TRBJ1-4; a possible D gene is TRBD1 (6 bases). This CDR3 has 14 amino acids. The V end lost 0 bases, the J end lost 8 bases, and 13 bases lay between the germline ends. The germline V gene encodes CDR1 GTSNPN and CDR2 SVGIG (reference sequence). In DNA, the CDR3 is TGTGCCTGGAGTGTACGGGGGCGTGGGGAAAAACTGTTTTTT. Its translation is CAWSVRGRGEKLFF. Combining the CDR3 with reference TRBV30 and TRBJ1-4 gives the whole variable domain SQTIHQWPATLVQPVGSPLSLECTVEGTSNPNLYWYRQAAGRGLQLLFYSVGIGQISSEVPQNLSASRPQDRQFILSSKKLLLSDSGFYLCAWSVRGRGEKLFFGSGTQLSVL.

The chain couples TRBV29-1 to TRBJ2-2; weak D call: TRBD2 (6 bases). The CDR3 length is 15 residues. CDR1 and CDR2 from the germline V gene are SQVTM and ANQGSEA. Trimming shortened V by 2 bases and J by 5 bases, and 15 bases separated the two germline ends. The CDR3 here is CSVEIGIGGTGELFF. The CDR3, as DNA: TGCAGCGTTGAAATAGGGATTGGGGGGACCGGGGAGCTGTTTTTT.

CDR3 protein: CASRVAGANVLTF. The CDR3 nucleotides read TGCGCCAGCAGGGTGGCTGGGGCCAACGTCCTGACTTTC. The rearrangement uses TRBV4-1 and TRBJ2-6; D is unclear. Germline lookup yields CDR1 MGHRA and CDR2 YSYEKL. CDR3 length: 13 residues. Trimming took 6 bases from V and 2 from J, leaving 5 bases between them.